This T cell receptor beta chain is drawn from a study of OX40 agonist ivuxolimab in advanced cancers. Points from the study as a whole: The mean number of expanded clones was higher in CD8+ T cells than in CD4+. Circulating CD4+ and CD8+ T cells showed clonal expansion by week 6 at 0.1 to 3.0 mg/kg.

Patients who had autoimmune disease history or got systemic immunosuppression were left out. Clones were read by immunoSEQ multiplex PCR, and TCRdb kept only the in-frame ones, dropping some. The top ten clones hold around 4.6% of a sample with roughly 55,000 clones, roughly 80% of them seen once. Germline values: CDR1 LNHNV, CDR2 YYDKDF (reference sequence). V lost 2 bases, J lost 9 bases, and 8 bases stayed unmatched. The CDR3 has 16 residues. Remarks on this clone: The antigen is not known.

The chain recombines TRBV15 with TRBJ2-1; 12 bases fit TRBD2. The receptor comes from an adult with an advanced solid tumor such as melanoma, head and neck, liver or kidney cancer. Sequencing used CD4+ or CD8+ T cells sorted from blood, obtained in a trial of the OX40 agonist ivuxolimab. The CDR3, as DNA: TGTGCCACCAGCAGACCGTGGACTAGCGGGGTAATTGAGCAGTTCTTC. Protein product: CATSRPWTSGVIEQFF.